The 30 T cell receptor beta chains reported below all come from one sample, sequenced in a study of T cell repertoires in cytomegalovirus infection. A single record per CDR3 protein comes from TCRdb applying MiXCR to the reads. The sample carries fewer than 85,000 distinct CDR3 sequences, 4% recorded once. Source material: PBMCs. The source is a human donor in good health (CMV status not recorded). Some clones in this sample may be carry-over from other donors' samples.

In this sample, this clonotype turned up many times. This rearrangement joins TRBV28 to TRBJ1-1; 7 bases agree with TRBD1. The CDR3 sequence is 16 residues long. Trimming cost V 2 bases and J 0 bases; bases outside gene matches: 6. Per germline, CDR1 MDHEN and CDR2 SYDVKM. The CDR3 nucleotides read TGTGCCAGCAGTTTAAGATTAGGGGGCGTGAACACTGAAGCTTTCTTT. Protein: CASSLRLGGVNTEAFF. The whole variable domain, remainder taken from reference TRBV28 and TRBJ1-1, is DVKVTQSSRYLVKRTGEKVFLECVQDMDHENMFWYRQDPGLGLRLIYFSYDVKMKEKGDIPEGYSVSREKKERFSLILESASTNQTSMYLCASSLRLGGVNTEAFFGQGTRLTVV.

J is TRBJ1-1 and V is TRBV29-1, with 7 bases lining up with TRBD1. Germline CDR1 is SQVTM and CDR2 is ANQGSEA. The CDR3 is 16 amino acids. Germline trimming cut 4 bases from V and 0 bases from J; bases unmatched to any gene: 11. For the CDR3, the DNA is TGCAGCGTTGGGTCCAGGGGGAGATCCATGAACACTGAAGCTTTCTTT. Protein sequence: CSVGSRGRSMNTEAFF. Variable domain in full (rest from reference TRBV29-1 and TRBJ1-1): SAVISQKPSRDICQRGTSLTIQCQVDSQVTMMFWYRQQPGQSLTLIATANQGSEATYESGFVIDKFPISRPNLTFSTLTVSNMSPEDSSIYLCSVGSRGRSMNTEAFFGQGTRLTVV.

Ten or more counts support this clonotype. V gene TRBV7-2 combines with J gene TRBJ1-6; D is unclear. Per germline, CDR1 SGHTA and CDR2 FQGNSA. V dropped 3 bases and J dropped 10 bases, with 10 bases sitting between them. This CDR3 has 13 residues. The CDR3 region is CASSLRVQSPLHF. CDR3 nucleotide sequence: TGTGCCAGCAGCTTGAGGGTACAATCACCCCTCCACTTT.

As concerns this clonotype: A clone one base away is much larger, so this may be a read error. The DNA of the CDR3 is TGTGCCAGCAGCGTTACAGGATTGACTCCCCAGTACTTC. Translation: CASSVTGLTPQYF. The V gene is TRBV5-4, the J gene TRBJ2-5; TRBD1 is a possible D gene (5 bases). Between the trimmed V and J ends, which lost 4 bases and 9 bases, there was a span of 16 bases. Germline lookup yields CDR1 SGHNT and CDR2 YYREEE (reference sequence). The CDR3 length is 13 residues.

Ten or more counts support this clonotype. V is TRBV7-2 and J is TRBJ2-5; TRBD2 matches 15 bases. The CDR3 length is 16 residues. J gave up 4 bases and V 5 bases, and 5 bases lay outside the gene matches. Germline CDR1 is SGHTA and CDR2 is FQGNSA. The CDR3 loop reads CASSPGTSGRRETQYF. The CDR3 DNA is TGTGCCAGCAGCCCGGGGACTAGCGGGAGGAGAGAGACCCAGTACTTC.

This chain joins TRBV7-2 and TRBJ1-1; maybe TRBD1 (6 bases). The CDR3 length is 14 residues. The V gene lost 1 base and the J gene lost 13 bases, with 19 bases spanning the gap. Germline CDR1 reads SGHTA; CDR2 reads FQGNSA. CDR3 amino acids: CASSLVPGAQIVFF. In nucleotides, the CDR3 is TGTGCCAGCAGCTTAGTACCAGGGGCACAAATTGTTTTCTTT.

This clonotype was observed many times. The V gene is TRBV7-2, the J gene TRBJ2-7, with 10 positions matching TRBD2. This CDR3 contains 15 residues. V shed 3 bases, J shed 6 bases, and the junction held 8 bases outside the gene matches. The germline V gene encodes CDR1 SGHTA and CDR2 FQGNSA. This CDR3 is CASSFSGTSVSEQYF. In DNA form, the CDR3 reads TGTGCCAGCAGCTTCTCCGGGACTAGCGTCTCCGAGCAGTACTTC.

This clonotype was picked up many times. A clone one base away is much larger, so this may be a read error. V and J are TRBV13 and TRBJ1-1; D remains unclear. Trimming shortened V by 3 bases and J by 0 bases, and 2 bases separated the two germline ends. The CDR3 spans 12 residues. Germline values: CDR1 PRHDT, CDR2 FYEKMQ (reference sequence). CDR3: CASSFVNTEAFF. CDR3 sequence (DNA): TGTGCCAGCAGCTTTGTGAACACTGAAGCTTTCTTT.

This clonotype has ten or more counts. In DNA form, the CDR3 reads TGTGCCAGCAGCCGAAGACGGAACACTGAAGCTTTCTTT. It specifies CASSRRRNTEAFF. This chain joins TRBV7-2 and TRBJ1-1; D not resolved. V lost 5 bases, J lost 1 base, and 8 bases lay in between. The CDR3 is made up of 13 amino acids. Germline V gene lookup returns CDR1 SGHTA and CDR2 FQGNSA.

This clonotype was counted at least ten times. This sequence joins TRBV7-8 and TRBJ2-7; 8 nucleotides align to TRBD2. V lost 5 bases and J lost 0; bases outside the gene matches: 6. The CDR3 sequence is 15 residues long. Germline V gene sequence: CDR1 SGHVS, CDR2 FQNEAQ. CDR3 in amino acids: CASSRRAGASYEQYF. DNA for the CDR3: TGTGCCAGCAGCCGGAGAGCGGGGGCCTCCTACGAGCAGTACTTC.

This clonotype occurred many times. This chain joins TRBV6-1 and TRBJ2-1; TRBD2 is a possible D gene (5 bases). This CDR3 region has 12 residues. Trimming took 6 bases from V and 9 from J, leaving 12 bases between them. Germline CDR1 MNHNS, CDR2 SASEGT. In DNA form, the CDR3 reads TGTGCCAGCAGCCGCACCGGAGGTGAGCAGTTCTTC. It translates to CASSRTGGEQFF.

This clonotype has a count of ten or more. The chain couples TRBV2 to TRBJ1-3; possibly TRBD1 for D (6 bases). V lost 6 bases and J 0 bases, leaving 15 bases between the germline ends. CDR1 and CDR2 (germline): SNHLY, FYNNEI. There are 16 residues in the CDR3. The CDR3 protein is CASSEDSGTSGNTIYF. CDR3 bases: TGTGCCAGCAGCGAGGACAGCGGAACCTCTGGAAACACCATATATTTT.

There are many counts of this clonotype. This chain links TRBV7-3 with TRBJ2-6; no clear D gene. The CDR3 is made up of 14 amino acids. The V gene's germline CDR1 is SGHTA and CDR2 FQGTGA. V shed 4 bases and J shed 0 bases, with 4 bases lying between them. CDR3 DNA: TGTGCCAGCAGCTACCTCTCTGGGGCCAACGTCCTGACTTTC. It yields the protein CASSYLSGANVLTF.

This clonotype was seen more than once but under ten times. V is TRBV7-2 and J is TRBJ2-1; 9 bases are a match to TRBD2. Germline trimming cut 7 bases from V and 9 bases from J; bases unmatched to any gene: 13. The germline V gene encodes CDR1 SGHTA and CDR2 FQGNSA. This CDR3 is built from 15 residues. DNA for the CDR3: TGTGCCAGCACCTTTTCGGCGGGGGGGCCGGGTGAGCAGTTCTTC. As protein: CASTFSAGGPGEQFF.

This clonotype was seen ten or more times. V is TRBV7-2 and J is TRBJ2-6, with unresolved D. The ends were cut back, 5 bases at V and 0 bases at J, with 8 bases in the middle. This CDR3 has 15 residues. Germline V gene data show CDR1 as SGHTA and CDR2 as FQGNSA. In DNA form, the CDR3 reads TGTGCCAGCAGCCGGACGGACTCTGGGGCCAACGTCCTGACTTTC. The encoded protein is CASSRTDSGANVLTF.

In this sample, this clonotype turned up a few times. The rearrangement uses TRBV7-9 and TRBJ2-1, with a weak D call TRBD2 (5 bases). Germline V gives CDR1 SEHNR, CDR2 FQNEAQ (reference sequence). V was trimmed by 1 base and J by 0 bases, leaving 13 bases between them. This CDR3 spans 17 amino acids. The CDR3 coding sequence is TGTGCCAGCAGCTTAGGTAGATCGGGATTCTCCTACAATGAGCAGTTCTTC. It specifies CASSLGRSGFSYNEQFF.

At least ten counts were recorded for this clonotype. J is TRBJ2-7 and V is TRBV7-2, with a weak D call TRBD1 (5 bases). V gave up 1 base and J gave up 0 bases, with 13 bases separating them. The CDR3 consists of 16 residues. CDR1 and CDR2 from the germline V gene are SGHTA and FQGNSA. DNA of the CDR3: TGTGCCAGCAGCTTAGATGGGGCAGGCGTCTCCTACGAGCAGTACTTC. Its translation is CASSLDGAGVSYEQYF.

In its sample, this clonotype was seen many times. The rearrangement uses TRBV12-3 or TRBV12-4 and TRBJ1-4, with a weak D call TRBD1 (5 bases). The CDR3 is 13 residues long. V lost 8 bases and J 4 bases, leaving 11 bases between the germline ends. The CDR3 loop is CASGDWDNEKLFF. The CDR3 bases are TGTGCCAGCGGGGACTGGGATAATGAAAAACTGTTTTTT.

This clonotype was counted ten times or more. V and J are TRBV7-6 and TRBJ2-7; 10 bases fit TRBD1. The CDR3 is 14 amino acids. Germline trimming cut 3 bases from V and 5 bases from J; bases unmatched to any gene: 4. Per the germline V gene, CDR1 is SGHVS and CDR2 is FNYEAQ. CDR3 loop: CASSLGQGNHEQYF. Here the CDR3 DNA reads TGTGCCAGCAGCTTGGGACAGGGGAACCACGAGCAGTACTTC.

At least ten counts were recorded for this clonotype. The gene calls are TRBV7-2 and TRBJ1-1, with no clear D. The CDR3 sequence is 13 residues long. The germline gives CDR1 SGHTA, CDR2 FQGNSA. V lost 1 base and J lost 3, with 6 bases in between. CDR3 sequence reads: CASSLGLDTEAFF. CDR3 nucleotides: TGTGCCAGCAGCTTAGGGTTAGACACTGAAGCTTTCTTT.

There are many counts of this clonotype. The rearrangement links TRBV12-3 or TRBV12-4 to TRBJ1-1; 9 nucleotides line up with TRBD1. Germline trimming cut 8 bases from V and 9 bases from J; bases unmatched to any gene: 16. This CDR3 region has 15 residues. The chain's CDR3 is CASSADRGTSPQAFF. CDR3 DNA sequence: TGTGCCAGCTCCGCCGACAGGGGGACATCTCCGCAAGCTTTCTTT.

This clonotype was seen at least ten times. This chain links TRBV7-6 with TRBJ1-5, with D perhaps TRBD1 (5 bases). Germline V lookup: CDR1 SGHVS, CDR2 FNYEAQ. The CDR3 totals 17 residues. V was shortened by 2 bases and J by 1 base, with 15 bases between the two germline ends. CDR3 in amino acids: CASSLSVSGGSNQPQHF. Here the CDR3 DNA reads TGTGCCAGCAGCTTAAGTGTCTCGGGGGGGAGCAATCAGCCCCAGCATTTT.

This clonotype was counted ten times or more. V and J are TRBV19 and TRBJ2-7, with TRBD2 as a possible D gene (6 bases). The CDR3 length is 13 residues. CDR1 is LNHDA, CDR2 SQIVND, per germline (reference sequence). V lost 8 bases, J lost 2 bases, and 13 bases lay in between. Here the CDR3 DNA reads TGTGCCAGTCGATCGGGAGCCACCTACGAGCAGTACTTC. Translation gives CASRSGATYEQYF.

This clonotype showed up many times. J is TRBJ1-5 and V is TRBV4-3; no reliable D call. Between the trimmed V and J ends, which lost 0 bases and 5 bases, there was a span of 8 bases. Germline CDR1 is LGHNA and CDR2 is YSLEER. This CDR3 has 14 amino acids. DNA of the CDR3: TGCGCCAGCAGCCAAGATGAAGCGGATCAGCCCCAGCATTTT. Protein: CASSQDEADQPQHF.

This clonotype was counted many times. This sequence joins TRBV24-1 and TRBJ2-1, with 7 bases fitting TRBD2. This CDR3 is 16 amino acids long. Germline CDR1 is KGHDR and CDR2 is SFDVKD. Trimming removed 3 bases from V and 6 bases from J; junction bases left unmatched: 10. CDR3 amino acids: CATSDLGGSPPNEQFF. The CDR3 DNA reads TGTGCCACCAGTGATCTCGGGGGGTCTCCACCCAATGAGCAGTTCTTC.

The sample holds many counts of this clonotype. CDR3 residues: CSARLGLAATYEQYF. As DNA, the CDR3 is TGCAGTGCTAGACTCGGGCTAGCGGCCACCTACGAGCAGTACTTC. The chain is built from TRBV20-1 and TRBJ2-7; 7 nucleotides line up with TRBD2. V shed 2 bases and J 2 bases; nucleotides not matched to a gene: 9. Germline V lookup: CDR1 DFQATT, CDR2 SNEGSKA (reference sequence). The CDR3 is 15 residues long.

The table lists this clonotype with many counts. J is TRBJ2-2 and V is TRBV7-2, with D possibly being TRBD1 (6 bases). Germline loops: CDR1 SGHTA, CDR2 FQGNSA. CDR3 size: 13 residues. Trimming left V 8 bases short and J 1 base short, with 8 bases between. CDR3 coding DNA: TGTGCCAGCGAGACAGGGAACACCGGGGAGCTGTTTTTT. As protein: CASETGNTGELFF.

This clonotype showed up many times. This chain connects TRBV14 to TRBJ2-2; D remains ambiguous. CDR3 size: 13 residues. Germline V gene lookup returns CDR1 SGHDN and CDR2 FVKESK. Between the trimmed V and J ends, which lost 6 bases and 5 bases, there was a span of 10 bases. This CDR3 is CASSKAVTGELFF. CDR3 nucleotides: TGTGCCAGCAGTAAAGCTGTTACCGGGGAGCTGTTTTTT.

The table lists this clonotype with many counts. The DNA of the CDR3 is TGTGCCAGCAGCTTAAAAAACGGGAACACTGAAGCTTTCTTT. Its translation: CASSLKNGNTEAFF. The chain couples TRBV7-6 to TRBJ1-1; D gene unclear. Germline loops: CDR1 SGHVS, CDR2 FNYEAQ. CDR3 size: 14 residues. The germline V and J ends were trimmed by 2 bases and 1 base, with 8 bases remaining between them.

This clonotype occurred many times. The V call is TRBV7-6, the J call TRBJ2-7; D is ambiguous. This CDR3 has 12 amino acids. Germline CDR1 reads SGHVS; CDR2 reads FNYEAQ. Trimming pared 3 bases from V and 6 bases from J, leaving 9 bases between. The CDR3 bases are TGTGCCAGCAGCTTCTGGAGTGGCGAGCAGTACTTC. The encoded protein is CASSFWSGEQYF.